The source of this T cell receptor beta chain is a study of T cell responses to AZD1222 COVID-19 vaccine. Study observations and caveats: Clonal diversity was possibly underestimated; the donors were predominantly white British and more often female. Seropositive status at baseline applied to only a handful of AZD1222 recipients. The reported proportion of spike-specific TCRs targeting unmutated variant regions was nearly half. Recipients of two AZD1222 doses showed rising Spike-specific TCR breadth and depth.

Per the germline V gene, CDR1 is MDHEN and CDR2 is SYDVKM. V dropped 5 bases and J dropped 10 bases, with 13 bases sitting between them. The CDR3 covers 12 residues. Method: immunoSEQ multiplex PCR; TCRdb's copy keeps in-frame clones and lacks some. The data hold just over 60,000 clones, with roughly 80% observed a single time. Comments on this clone: Its antigen is unknown.

This TCR was sampled from an adult in good health. This specimen was peripheral blood, taken on day 0 of AZD1222 vaccination. The V and J genes are TRBV28 and TRBJ2-3, with D perhaps TRBD1 or TRBD2 (5 bases each). The chain's CDR3 is CASSPPRGPQYF. CDR3 coding DNA: TGTGCCAGCAGTCCCCCCCGGGGCCCGCAGTATTTT.